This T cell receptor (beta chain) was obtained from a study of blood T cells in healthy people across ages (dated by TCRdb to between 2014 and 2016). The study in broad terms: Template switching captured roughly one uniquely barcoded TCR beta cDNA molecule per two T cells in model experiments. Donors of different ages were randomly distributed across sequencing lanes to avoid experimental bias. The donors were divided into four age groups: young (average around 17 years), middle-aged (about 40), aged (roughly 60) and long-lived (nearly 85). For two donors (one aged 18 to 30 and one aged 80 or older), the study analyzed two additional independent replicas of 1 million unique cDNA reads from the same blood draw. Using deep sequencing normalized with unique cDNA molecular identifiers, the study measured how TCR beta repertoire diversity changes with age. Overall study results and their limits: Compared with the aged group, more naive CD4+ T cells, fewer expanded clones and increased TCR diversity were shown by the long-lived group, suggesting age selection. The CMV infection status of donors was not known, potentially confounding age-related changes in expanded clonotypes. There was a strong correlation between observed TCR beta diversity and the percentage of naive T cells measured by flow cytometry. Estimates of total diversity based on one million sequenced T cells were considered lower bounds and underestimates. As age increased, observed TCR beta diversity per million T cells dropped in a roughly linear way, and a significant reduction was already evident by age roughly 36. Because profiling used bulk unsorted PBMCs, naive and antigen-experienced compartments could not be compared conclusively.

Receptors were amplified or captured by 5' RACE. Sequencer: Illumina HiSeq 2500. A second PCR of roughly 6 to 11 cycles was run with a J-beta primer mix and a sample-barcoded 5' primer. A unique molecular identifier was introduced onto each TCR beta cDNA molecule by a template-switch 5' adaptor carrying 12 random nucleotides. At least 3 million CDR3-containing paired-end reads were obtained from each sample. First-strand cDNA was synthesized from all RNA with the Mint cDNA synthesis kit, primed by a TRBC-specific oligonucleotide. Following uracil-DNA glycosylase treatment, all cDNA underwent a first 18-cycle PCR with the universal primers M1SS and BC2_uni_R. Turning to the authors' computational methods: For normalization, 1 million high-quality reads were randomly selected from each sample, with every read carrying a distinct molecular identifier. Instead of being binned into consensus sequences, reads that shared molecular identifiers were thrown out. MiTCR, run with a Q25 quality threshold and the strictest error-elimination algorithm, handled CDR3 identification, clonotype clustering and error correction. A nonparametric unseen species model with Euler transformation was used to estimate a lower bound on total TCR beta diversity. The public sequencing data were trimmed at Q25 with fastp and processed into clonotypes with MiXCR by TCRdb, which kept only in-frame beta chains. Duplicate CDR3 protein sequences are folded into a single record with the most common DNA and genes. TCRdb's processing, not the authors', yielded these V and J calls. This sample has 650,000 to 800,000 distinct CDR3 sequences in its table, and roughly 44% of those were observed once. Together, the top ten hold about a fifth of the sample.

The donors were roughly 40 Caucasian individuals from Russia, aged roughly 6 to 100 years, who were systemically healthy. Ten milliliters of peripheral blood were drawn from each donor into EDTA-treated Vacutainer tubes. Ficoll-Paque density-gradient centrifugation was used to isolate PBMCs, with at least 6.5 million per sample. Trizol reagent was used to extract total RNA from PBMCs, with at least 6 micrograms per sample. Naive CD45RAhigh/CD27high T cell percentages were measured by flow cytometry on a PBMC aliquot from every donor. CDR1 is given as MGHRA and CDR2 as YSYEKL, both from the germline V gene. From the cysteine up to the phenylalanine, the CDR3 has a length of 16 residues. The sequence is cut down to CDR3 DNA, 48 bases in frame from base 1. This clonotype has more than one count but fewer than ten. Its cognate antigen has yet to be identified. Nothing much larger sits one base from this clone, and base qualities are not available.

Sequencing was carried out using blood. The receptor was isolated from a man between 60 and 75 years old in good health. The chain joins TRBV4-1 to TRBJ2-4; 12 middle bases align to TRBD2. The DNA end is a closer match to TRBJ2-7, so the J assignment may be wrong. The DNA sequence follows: TGCGCCAGCAGCCAGGAGACTAGCGGGGGATCCTACGAGCAGTACTTC. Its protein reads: CASSQETSGGSYEQYF.